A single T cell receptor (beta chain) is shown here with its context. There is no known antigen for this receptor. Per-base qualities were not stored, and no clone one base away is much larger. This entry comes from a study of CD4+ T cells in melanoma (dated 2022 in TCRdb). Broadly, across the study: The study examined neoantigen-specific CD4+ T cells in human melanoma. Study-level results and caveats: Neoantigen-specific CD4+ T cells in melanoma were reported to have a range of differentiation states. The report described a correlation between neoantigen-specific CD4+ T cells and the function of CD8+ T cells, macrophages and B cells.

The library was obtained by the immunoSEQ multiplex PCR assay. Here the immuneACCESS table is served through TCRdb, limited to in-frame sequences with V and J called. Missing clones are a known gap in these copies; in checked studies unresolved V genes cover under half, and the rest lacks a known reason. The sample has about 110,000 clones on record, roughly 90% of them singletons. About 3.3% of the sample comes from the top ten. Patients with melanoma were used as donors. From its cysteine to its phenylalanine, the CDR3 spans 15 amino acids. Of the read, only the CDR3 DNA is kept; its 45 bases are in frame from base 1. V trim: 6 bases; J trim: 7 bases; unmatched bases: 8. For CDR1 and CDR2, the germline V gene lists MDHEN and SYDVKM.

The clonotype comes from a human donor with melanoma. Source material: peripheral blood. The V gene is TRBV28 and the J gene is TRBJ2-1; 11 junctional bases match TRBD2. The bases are TGTGCCAGCAGAACTAGCGGGAGTATATGGAATGAGCAGTTCTTC. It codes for CASRTSGSIWNEQFF.